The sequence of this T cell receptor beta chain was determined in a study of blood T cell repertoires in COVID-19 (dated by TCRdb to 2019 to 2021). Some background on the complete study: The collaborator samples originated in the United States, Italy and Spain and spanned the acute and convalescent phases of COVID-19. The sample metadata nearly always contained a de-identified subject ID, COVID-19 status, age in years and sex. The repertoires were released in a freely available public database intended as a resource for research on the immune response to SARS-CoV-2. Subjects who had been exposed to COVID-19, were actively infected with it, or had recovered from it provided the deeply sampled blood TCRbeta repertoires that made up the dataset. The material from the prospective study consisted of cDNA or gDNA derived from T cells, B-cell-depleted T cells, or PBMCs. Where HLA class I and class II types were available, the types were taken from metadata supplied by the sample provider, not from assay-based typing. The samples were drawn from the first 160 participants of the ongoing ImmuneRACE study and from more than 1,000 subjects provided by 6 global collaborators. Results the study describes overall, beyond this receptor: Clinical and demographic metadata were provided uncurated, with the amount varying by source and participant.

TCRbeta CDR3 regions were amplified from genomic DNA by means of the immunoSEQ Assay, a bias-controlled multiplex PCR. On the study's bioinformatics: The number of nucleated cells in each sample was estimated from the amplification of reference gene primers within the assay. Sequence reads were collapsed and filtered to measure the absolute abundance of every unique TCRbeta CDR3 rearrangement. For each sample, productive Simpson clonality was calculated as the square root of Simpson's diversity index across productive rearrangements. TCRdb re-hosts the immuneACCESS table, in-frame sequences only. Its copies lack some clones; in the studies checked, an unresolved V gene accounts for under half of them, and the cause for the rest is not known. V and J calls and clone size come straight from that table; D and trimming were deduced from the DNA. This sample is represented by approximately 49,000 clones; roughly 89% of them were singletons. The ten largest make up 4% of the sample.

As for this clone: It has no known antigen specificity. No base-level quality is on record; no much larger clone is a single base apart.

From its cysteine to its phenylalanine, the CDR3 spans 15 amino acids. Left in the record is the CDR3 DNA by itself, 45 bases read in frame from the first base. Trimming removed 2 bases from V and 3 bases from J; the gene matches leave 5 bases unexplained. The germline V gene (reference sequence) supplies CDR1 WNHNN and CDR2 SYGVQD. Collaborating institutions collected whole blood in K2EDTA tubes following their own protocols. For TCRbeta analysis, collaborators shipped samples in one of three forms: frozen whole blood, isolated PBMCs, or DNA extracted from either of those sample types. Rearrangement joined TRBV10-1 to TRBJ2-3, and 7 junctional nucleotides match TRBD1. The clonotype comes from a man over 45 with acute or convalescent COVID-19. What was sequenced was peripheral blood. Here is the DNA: TGCGCCAGCAGTGAGAAGGGGGCTACGACAGATACGCAGTATTTT. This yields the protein CASSEKGATTDTQYF.